This T cell receptor beta chain was documented in a study of blood T cells in healthy people across ages. Study summary: With template switching, about one barcoded beta molecule was captured per two T cells. General study findings and limits: Estimates of total diversity, which came from one million sequenced T cells, were considered to be underestimates.

Healthy individuals of Caucasian origin from Russia, aged about 6 to 100, served as donors. The authors ran a second PCR of roughly 6 to 12 cycles using a sample-barcoded 5' primer and a J-beta primer mix. TCRdb reanalysed the 5' RACE reads using MiXCR and keeps one entry per CDR3 protein. The repertoire has over 750,000 distinct CDR3 sequences, just under 25% of them found once; the top ten carry more than 8.5%. Worth noting for this clonotype: Antigen specificity is unknown.

The same sample was also used in a study of T cells of mothers and their children.

Input material: blood. The sequence came from a boy aged 5-17 years in good health.

The CDR3 DNA sequence: TGTGCCAGCAGCCCGAATGCAGGGGCCAGTGAGACCCAGTACTTC. Translated, it gives CASSPNAGASETQYF. This sequence joins TRBV4-2 and TRBJ2-5; tentative D call: TRBD1 (6 bases). CDR3 length: 15 residues. The V gene's germline CDR1 is LGHNA and CDR2 YNFKEQ. V gave up 4 bases and J gave up 5 bases, with 17 bases separating them.